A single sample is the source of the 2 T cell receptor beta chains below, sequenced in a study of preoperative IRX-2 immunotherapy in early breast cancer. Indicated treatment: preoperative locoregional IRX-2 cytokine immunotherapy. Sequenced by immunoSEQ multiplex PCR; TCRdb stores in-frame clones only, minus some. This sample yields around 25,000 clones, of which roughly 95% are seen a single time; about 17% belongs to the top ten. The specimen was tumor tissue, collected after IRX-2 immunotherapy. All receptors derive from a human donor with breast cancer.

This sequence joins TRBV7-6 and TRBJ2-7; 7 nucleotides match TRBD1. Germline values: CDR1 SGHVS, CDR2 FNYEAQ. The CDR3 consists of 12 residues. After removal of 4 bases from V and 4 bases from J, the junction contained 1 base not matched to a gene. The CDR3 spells CASSSTGYEQYF. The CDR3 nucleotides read TGTGCCAGCAGCTCGACAGGGTACGAGCAGTACTTC. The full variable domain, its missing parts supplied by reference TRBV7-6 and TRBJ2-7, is GAGVSQSPRYKVTKRGQDVALRCDPISGHVSLYWYRQALGQGPEFLTYFNYEAQQDKSGLPNDRFSAERPEGSISTLTIQRTEQRDSAMYRCASSSTGYEQYFGPGTRLTVT.

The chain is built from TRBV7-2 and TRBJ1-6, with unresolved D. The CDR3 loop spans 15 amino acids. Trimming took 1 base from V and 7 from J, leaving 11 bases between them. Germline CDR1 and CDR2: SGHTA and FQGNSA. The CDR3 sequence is CASSLEGGSNSPLHF. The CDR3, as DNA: TGTGCCAGCAGCTTAGAGGGTGGATCGAATTCACCCCTCCACTTT.